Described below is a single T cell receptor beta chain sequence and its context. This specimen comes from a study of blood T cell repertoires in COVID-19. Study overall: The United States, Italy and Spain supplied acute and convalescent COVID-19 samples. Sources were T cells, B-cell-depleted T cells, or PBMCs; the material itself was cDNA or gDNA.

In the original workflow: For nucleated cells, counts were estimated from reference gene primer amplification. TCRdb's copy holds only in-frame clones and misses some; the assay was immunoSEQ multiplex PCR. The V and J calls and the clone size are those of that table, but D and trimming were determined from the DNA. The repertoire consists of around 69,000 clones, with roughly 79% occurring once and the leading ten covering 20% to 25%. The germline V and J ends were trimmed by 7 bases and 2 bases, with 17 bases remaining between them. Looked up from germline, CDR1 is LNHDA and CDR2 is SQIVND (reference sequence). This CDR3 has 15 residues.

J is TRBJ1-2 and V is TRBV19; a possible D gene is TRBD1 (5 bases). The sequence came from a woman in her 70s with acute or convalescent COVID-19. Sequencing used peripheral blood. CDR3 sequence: CASTSAGFWNYGYTF. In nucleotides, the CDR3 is TGTGCCAGTACCTCCGCAGGGTTCTGGAACTATGGCTACACCTTC.